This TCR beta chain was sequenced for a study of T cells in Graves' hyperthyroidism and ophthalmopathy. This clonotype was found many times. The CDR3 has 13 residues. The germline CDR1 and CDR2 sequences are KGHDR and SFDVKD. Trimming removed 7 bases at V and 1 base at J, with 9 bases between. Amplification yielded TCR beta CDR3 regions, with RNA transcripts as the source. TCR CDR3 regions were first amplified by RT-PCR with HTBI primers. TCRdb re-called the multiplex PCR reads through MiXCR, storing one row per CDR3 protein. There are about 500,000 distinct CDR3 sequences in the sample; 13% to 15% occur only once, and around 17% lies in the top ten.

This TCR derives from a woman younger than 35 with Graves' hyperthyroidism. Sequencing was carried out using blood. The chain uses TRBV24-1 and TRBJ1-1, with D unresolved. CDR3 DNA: TGTGCCACCAGATCGGTCTCGAACACTGAAGCTTTCTTT. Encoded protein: CATRSVSNTEAFF.